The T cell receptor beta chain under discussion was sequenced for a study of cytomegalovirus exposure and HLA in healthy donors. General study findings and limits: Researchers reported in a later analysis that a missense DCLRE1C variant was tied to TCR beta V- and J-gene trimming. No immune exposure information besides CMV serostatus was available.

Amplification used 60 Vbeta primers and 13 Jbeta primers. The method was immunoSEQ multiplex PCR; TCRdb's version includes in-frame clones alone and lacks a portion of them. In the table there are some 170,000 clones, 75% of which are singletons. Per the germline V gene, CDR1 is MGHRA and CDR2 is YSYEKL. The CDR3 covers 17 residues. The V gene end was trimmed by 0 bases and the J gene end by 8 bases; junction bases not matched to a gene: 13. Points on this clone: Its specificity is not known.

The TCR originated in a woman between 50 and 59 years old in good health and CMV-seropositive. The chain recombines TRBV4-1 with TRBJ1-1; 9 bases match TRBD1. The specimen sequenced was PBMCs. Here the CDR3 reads CASSQDPHRGRPAEAFF. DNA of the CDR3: TGCGCCAGCAGCCAAGATCCCCACAGGGGGCGACCCGCCGAAGCTTTCTTT.